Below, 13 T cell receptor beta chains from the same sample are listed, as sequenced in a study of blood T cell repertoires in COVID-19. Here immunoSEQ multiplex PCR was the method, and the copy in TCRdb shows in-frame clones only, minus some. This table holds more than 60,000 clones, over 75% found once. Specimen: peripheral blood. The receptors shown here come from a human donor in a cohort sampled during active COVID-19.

Here the CDR3 DNA reads TGCGCCAGCAGTGGTATACAAGAGACCCAGTACTTC. Translated, it gives CASSGIQETQYF. J is TRBJ2-5 and V is TRBV10-2; D remains ambiguous. V was clipped by 4 bases and J by 2 bases, with 5 bases between them. The V gene's germline CDR1 is WSHSY and CDR2 SAAADI. The CDR3 is 12 amino acids.

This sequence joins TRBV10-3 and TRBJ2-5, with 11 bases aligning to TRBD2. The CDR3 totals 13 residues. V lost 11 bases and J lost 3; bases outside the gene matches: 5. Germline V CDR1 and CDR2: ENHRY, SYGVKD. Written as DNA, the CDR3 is TGTGCCCCCAAGGGACTAGCGGAAGAGACCCAGTACTTC. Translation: CAPKGLAEETQYF.

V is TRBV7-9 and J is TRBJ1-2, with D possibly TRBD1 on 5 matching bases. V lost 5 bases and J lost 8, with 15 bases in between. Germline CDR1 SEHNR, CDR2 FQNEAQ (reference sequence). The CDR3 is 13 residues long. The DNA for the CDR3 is TGTGCCAGCAGCCCCGACGGGGCGGGGGGCTACACCTTC. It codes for CASSPDGAGGYTF. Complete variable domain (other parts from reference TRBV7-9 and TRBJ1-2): DTGVSQNPRHKITKRGQNVTFRCDPISEHNRLYWYRQTLGQGPEFLTYFQNEAQLEKSRLLSDRFSAERPKGSFSTLEIQRTEQGDSAMYLCASSPDGAGGYTFGSGTRLTVV.

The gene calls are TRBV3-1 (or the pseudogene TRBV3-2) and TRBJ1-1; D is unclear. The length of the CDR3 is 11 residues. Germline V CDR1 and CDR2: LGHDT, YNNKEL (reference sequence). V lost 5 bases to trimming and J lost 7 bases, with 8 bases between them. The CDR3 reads CASSFRDEAFF. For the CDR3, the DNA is TGTGCCAGCAGCTTCCGGGATGAAGCTTTCTTT.

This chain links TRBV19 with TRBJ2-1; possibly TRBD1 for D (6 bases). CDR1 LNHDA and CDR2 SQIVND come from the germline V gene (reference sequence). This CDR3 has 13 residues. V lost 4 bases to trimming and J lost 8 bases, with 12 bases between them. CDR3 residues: CASSNTGWDEQFF. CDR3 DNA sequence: TGTGCCAGTAGTAACACAGGGTGGGATGAGCAGTTCTTC.

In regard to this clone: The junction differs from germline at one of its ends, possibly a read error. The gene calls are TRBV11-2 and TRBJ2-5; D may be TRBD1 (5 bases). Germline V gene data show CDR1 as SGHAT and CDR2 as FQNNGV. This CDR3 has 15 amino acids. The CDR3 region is CASSLDGAVQGTQYF. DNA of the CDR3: TGTGCCAGCAGCTTAGATGGGGCAGTTCAAGGGACCCAGTACTTC. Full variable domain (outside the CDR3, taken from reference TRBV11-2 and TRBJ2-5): EAGVAQSPRYKIIEKRQSVAFWCNPISGHATLYWYQQILGQGPKLLIQFQNNGVVDDSQLPKDRFSAERLKGVDSTLKIQPAKLEDSAVYLCASSLDGAVQGTQYFGPGTRLLVL.

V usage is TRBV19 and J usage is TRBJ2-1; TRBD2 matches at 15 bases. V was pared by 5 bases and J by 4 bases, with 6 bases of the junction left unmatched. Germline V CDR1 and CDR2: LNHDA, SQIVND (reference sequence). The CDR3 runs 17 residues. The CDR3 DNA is TGTGCCAGTAGTCCGGGACTAGCGGGGGGACTGTACAATGAGCAGTTCTTC. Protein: CASSPGLAGGLYNEQFF.

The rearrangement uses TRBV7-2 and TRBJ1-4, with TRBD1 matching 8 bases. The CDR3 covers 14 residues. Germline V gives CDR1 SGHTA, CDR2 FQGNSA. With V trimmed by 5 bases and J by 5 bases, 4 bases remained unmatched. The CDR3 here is CASSLRTGNEKLFF. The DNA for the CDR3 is TGTGCCAGCAGCCTTCGGACAGGGAATGAAAAACTGTTTTTT. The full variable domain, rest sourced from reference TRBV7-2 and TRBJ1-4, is GAGVSQSPSNKVTEKGKDVELRCDPISGHTALYWYRQSLGQGLEFLIYFQGNSAPDKSGLPSDRFSAERTGGSVSTLTIQRTQQEDSAVYLCASSLRTGNEKLFFGSGTQLSVL.

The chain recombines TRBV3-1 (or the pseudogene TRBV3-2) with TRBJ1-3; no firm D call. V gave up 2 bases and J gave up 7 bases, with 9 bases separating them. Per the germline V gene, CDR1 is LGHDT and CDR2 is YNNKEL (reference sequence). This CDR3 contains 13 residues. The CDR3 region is CASSQNSQNTIYF. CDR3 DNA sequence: TGTGCCAGCAGCCAAAATAGCCAGAACACCATATATTTT.

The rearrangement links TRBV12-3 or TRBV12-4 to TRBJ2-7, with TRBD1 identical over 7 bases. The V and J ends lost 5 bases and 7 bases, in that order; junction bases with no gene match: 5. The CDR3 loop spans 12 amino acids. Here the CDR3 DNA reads TGTGCCAGCAGTCCCGCGGACAGGGAGCAGTACTTC. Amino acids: CASSPADREQYF.

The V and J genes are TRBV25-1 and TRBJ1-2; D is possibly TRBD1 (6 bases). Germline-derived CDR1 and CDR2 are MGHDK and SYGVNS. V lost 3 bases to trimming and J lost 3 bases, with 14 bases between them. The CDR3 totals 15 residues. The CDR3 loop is CASSEADSTYYGYTF. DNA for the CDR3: TGTGCCAGCAGTGAGGCGGACAGTACTTACTATGGCTACACCTTC.

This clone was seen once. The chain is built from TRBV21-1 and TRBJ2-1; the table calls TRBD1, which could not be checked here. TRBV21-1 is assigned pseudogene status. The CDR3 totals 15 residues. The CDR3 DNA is TGTGCCAGCAGCATACCGGGACAGGGTAGGAATGAGCAGTTCTTC. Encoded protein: CASSIPGQGRNEQFF.

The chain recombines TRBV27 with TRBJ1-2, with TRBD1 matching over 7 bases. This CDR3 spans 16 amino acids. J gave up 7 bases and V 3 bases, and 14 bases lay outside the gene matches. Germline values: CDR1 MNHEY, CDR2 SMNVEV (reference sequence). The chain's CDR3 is CASSLTAGTVDVGYTF. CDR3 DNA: TGTGCCAGCAGTTTGACCGCCGGGACAGTCGATGTTGGCTACACCTTC.